What follows are 22 T cell receptor beta chains derived from one specimen sequenced in a study of identical twins. One entry per CDR3 protein, called by TCRdb with MiXCR from the 5' RACE reads. This sample has roughly 690,000 distinct CDR3 sequences; approximately 22% occur once, and the top ten carry 4% to 5.5%. The same specimen was also included in a second study, on T cells expressing NK-cell markers.

The specimen was PBMCs. These receptors came from a woman aged 18-29 years in good health.

This rearrangement joins TRBV13 to TRBJ2-2; D possibly uses TRBD1 or TRBD2 (5 bases each). CDR1 and CDR2 from the germline V gene are PRHDT and FYEKMQ (reference sequence). The CDR3 sequence is 16 residues long. Trimming cost V 5 bases and J 3 bases, with 16 bases left between them. The CDR3 loop is CASSQMGVLYTGELFF. The CDR3 nucleotides read TGTGCCAGCAGCCAGATGGGGGTTTTGTACACCGGGGAGCTGTTTTTT.

This clonotype was detected a few times. The chain couples TRBV7-9 to TRBJ1-2, with 10 bases fitting TRBD1. CDR3 length: 15 residues. Per germline, CDR1 SEHNR and CDR2 FQNEAQ (reference sequence). V shed 4 bases and J 4 bases; nucleotides not matched to a gene: 6. The CDR3 spells CASSSTGGAFYGYTF. CDR3 in DNA: TGTGCCAGCAGCTCGACAGGGGGCGCTTTCTATGGCTACACCTTC.

The chain links TRBV10-3 to TRBJ2-6; D ambiguous. The CDR3 spans 19 residues. V gave up 7 bases and J gave up 2 bases, with 24 bases separating them. The V gene's germline CDR1 is ENHRY and CDR2 SYGVKD. CDR3: CAIIAVRAKNPPGANVLTF. The CDR3 region has the DNA TGTGCCATCATCGCCGTCCGGGCCAAGAACCCCCCTGGGGCCAACGTCCTGACTTTC.

The chain is built from TRBV20-1 and TRBJ2-1; D uncertain. Trimming stripped 4 bases from V and 4 bases from J, with 5 bases between. The CDR3 runs to 11 residues. Germline CDR1 is DFQATT and CDR2 is SNEGSKA (reference sequence). CDR3 sequence (DNA): TGCAGTGCTAAGACGTACAATGAGCAGTTCTTC. As protein: CSAKTYNEQFF.

Many counts were recorded for this clonotype. The V and J genes are TRBV12-3 or TRBV12-4 and TRBJ2-3; TRBD2 agrees at 8 bases. With 3 bases clipped from V and 10 bases from J, the junction kept 9 bases outside the gene matches. The CDR3 consists of 14 residues. The CDR3 region has the DNA TGTGCCAGCAGTTTGTTGGGGACTAGGTTCGCGCAGTATTTT. Translation gives CASSLLGTRFAQYF.

This rearrangement joins TRBV7-2 to TRBJ2-5, with D maybe TRBD2 (6 bases). The CDR3 totals 15 residues. Germline assignment: CDR1 SGHTA and CDR2 FQGNSA. Between the trimmed V and J ends, which lost 2 bases and 4 bases, there was a span of 14 bases. CDR3 DNA sequence: TGTGCCAGCAGCTTACACGCGGGGACCCGAGAGACCCAGTACTTC. This gives the protein CASSLHAGTRETQYF.

The chain carries TRBV10-3 and TRBJ1-5; D is uncertain. V lost 11 bases, J lost 0 bases, and 5 bases lay in between. Germline lookup yields CDR1 ENHRY and CDR2 SYGVKD. CDR3 length: 11 residues. CDR3: CAAGSNQPQHF. In DNA, the CDR3 is TGTGCCGCAGGTAGCAATCAGCCCCAGCATTTT.

This chain joins TRBV4-3 and TRBJ1-2; TRBD1 matches 9 bases. The junction had 7 bases not matched to a gene; V was cut back by 4 bases and J by 4 bases. Looked up from germline, CDR1 is LGHNA and CDR2 is YSLEER. The CDR3 extends over 15 amino acids. The CDR3 sequence is CASSRSGQGSYGYTF. The CDR3 DNA reads TGCGCCAGCAGCCGTTCGGGACAGGGAAGCTATGGCTACACCTTC.

This clonotype was picked up a small number of times. The CDR3 coding sequence is TGTGCCAGCTCCGGTCTGGGGACCTCGTTTCAATATGAGCAGTTCTTC. Residues: CASSGLGTSFQYEQFF. The chain combines TRBV3-1 with TRBJ2-1; D is perhaps TRBD1 or TRBD2 (5 bases each). V was shortened by 8 bases and J by 8 bases, with 25 bases between the two germline ends. The CDR3 has 16 residues. CDR1 is LGHDT, CDR2 YNNKEL, per germline (reference sequence).

The chain recombines TRBV4-2 with TRBJ2-3; D is ambiguous. The CDR3 loop spans 15 amino acids. The germline V gene encodes CDR1 LGHNA and CDR2 YNFKEQ. V lost 0 bases and J lost 1, with 8 bases in between. The CDR3 is CASSQEQDRTDTQYF. As DNA, the CDR3 is TGTGCCAGCAGCCAAGAGCAGGACCGCACAGATACGCAGTATTTT.

The chain carries TRBV11-2 and TRBJ2-2; D is possibly TRBD1 (6 bases). Germline CDR1 and CDR2: SGHAT and FQNNGV. This CDR3 contains 16 residues. V dropped 3 bases and J dropped 1 base, with 12 bases sitting between them. The CDR3 coding sequence is TGTGCCAGCAGCTTCTCCCCGGGACAGAACACCGGGGAGCTGTTTTTT. The encoded protein is CASSFSPGQNTGELFF. The entire variable domain, with the rest obtained from reference TRBV11-2 and TRBJ2-2, is as follows: EAGVAQSPRYKIIEKRQSVAFWCNPISGHATLYWYQQILGQGPKLLIQFQNNGVVDDSQLPKDRFSAERLKGVDSTLKIQPAKLEDSAVYLCASSFSPGQNTGELFFGEGSRLTVL.

In its sample, this clonotype was seen a few times. This chain connects TRBV6-5 to TRBJ2-1; D is unclear. Deletions cut 2 bases from V and 5 bases from J, with 7 bases between. The CDR3 runs to 13 residues. The germline CDR1 and CDR2 sequences are MNHEY and SVGAGI. In nucleotides, the CDR3 is TGTGCCAGCAGTTACCAGTCCGACAATGAGCAGTTCTTC. Translated, it gives CASSYQSDNEQFF.

This clonotype was detected many times. The genes are TRBV6-1 and TRBJ2-7; no clear D gene. Germline CDR1 is MNHNS and CDR2 is SASEGT. CDR3 length equals 15 residues. The V end lost 6 bases, the J end lost 0 bases, and 15 bases lay between the germline ends. CDR3 sequence reads: CASRPLRGSSYEQYF. The DNA for the CDR3 is TGTGCCAGCAGGCCCCTACGCGGAAGCTCCTACGAGCAGTACTTC.

This clonotype has just a few counts. The gene calls are TRBV20-1 and TRBJ2-3, with D possibly matching TRBD2 (7 bases). Deletions cut 4 bases from V and 4 bases from J, with 21 bases between. Germline V gene sequence: CDR1 DFQATT, CDR2 SNEGSKA (reference sequence). The CDR3 consists of 16 residues. For the CDR3, the DNA is TGCAGTGCTATCCCCCAGAGGGGGGGCGTCCCAGATACGCAGTATTTT. Translated: CSAIPQRGGVPDTQYF.

The rearrangement joins TRBV3-1 to TRBJ2-1, with D tentatively TRBD1 (5 bases). Trimming removed 11 bases from V and 0 bases from J, with 17 bases in between. This CDR3 spans 15 amino acids. Germline CDR1 is LGHDT and CDR2 is YNNKEL (reference sequence). The CDR3 spells CASSLGAFSYNEQFF. The CDR3 bases are TGTGCCTCCTCCCTAGGGGCCTTCTCCTACAATGAGCAGTTCTTC.

The V gene is TRBV5-1, the J gene TRBJ2-1; D might be TRBD1 or TRBD2, each matching 5 bases. The V end lost 8 bases, the J end lost 4 bases, and 13 bases lay between the germline ends. The CDR3 is 13 amino acids. Germline V gives CDR1 SGHRS, CDR2 YFSETQ. The CDR3 here is CASSGREYNEQFF. As DNA, the CDR3 is TGCGCCAGTTCGGGGCGTGAATACAATGAGCAGTTCTTC.

Concerning this clonotype: At one end the junction does not follow the germline gene, possibly because of a read error. This chain uses TRBV20-1 with TRBJ2-3, with D possibly TRBD2 on 6 matching bases. The CDR3 loop spans 17 amino acids. Germline assignment: CDR1 DFQATT and CDR2 SNEGSKA (reference sequence). The DNA for the CDR3 is TGCAGTGCCAGAGGTGCACCGGGGGAGACCAAGGTAGATACGCAGTATTTT. Its translation is CSARGAPGETKVDTQYF.

This chain connects TRBV5-1 to TRBJ1-1; D is unresolved. The V gene lost 0 bases and the J gene lost 5 bases, with 11 bases spanning the gap. CDR1 and CDR2 from the germline V gene are SGHRS and YFSETQ. The CDR3 consists of 14 residues. CDR3 sequence reads: CASSLEASRTEAFF. The CDR3 DNA follows: TGCGCCAGCAGCTTGGAAGCCAGCAGGACTGAAGCTTTCTTT.

The chain carries TRBV13 and TRBJ2-5, with D perhaps given as TRBD1 or TRBD2 (6 bases each). The CDR3 has 14 residues. The germline V gene encodes CDR1 PRHDT and CDR2 FYEKMQ (reference sequence). V lost 5 bases and J 0 bases, leaving 10 bases between the germline ends. DNA of the CDR3: TGTGCCAGCAGCCAGGGGAGGAACCAAGAGACCCAGTACTTC. It specifies CASSQGRNQETQYF.

This clonotype was picked up many times. The chain recombines TRBV5-1 with TRBJ1-2; a weak D match, TRBD1 (5 bases). V was pared by 0 bases and J by 4 bases, with 10 bases between. Looked up from germline, CDR1 is SGHRS and CDR2 is YFSETQ. The CDR3 runs to 14 residues. DNA of the CDR3: TGCGCCAGCAGCTTGGAGGGGCAAGGCTATGGCTACACCTTC. It yields the protein CASSLEGQGYGYTF.

At least ten counts were recorded for this clonotype. The chain links TRBV20-1 to TRBJ1-2; 10 nucleotides match TRBD1. Germline lookup yields CDR1 DFQATT and CDR2 SNEGSKA (reference sequence). The CDR3 length is 16 residues. Trimming took 5 bases from V and 7 from J; bases not matched to a gene: 16. The CDR3: CSAFRLGTGEFRGYTF. The CDR3 DNA reads as TGCAGTGCTTTTCGACTCGGGACAGGGGAATTTCGTGGCTACACCTTC.

CDR3 nucleotides: TGCGCCAGCACCTACCCCCGAGGCGGGGGGGCCGTGGATACGCAGTATTTT. Translated, it gives CASTYPRGGGAVDTQYF. The rearrangement uses TRBV5-1 and TRBJ2-3, with 9 bases fitting TRBD2. Losses at the gene ends were 6 bases for V and 6 bases for J; bases not matched to a gene: 17. The V gene's germline CDR1 is SGHRS and CDR2 YFSETQ. The CDR3 runs to 17 residues.